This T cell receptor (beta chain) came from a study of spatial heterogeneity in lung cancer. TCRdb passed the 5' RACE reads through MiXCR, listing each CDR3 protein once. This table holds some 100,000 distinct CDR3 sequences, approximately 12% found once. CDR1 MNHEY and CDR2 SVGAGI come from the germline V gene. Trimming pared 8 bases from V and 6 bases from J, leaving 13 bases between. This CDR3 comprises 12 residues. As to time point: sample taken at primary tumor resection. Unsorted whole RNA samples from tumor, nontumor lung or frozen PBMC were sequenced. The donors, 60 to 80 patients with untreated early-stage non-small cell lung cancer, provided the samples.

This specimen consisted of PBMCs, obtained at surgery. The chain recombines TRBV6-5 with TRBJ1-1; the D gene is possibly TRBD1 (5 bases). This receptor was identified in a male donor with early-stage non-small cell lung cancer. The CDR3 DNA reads TGTGCCAGCCGGGGGTTACGGGCTGAAGCTTTCTTT. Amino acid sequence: CASRGLRAEAFF.